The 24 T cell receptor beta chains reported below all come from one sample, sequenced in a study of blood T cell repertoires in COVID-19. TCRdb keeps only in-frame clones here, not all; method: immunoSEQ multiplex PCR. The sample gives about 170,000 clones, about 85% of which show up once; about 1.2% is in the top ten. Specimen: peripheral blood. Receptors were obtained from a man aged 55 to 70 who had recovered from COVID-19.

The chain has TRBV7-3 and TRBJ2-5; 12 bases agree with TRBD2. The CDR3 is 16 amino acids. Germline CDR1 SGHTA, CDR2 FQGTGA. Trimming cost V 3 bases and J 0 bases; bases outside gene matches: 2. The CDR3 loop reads CASSLGTSGYQETQYF. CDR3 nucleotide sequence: TGTGCCAGCAGCTTGGGGACTAGCGGGTACCAAGAGACCCAGTACTTC.

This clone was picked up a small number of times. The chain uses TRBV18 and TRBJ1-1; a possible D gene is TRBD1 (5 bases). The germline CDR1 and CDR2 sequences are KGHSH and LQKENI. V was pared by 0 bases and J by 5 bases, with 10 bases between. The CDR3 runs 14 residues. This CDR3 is CASSPPGGSTEAFF. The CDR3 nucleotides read TGTGCCAGCTCACCACCCGGGGGGAGTACTGAAGCTTTCTTT. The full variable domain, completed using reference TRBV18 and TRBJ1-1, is NAGVMQNPRHLVRRRGQEARLRCSPMKGHSHVYWYRQLPEEGLKFMVYLQKENIIDESGMPKERFSAEFPKEGPSILRIQQVVRGDSAAYFCASSPPGGSTEAFFGQGTRLTVV.

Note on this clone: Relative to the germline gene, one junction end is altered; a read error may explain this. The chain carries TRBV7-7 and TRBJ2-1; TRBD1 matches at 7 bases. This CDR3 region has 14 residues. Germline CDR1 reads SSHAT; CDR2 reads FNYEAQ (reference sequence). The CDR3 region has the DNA TGTGCTAGCAGCTTAGAACAGGGGATAGGTGAGCAGTTCTTC. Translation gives CASSLEQGIGEQFF.

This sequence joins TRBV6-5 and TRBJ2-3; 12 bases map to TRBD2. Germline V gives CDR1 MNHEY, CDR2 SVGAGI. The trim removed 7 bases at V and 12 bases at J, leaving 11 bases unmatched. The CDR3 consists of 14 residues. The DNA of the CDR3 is TGTGCCAGCACCTCCGGGTCTAGCGGGGGGGTTCAGTATTTT. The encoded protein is CASTSGSSGGVQYF.

In DNA form, the CDR3 reads TGTGCCAGCAGCCAAGCAGGTGAAGCTTTCTTT. Translating it yields CASSQAGEAFF. This chain uses TRBV3-1 (or the pseudogene TRBV3-2) with TRBJ1-1; D uncertain. Trimming pared 1 base from V and 7 bases from J, leaving 4 bases between. In germline, CDR1 is LGHDT, CDR2 YNNKEL (reference sequence). This CDR3 comprises 11 residues.

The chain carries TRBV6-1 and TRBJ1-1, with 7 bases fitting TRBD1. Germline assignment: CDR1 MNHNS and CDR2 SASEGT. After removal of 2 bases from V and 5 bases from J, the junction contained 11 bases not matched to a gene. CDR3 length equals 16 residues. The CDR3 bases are TGTGCCAGCAGTGAATCAATACAGGGGAGAGGGACTGAAGCTTTCTTT. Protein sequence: CASSESIQGRGTEAFF.

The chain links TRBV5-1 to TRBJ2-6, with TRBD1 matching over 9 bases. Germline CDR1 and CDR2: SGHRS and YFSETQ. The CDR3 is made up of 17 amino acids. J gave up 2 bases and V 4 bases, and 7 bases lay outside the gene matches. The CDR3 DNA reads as TGCGCCAGCAGCCCAAGGGACAGGGAGCCTGGGGCCAACGTCCTGACTTTC. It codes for CASSPRDREPGANVLTF.

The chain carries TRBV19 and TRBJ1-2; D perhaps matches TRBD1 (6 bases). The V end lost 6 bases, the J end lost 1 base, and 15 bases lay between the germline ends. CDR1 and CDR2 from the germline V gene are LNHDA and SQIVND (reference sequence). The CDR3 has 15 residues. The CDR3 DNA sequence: TGTGCCAGTAGACCCGGGCAGGGGAATAACTATGGCTACACCTTC. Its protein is CASRPGQGNNYGYTF.

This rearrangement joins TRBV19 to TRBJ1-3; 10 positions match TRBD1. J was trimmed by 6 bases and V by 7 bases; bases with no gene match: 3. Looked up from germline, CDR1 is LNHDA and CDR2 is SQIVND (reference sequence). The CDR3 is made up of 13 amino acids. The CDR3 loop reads CASIRQGANTIYF. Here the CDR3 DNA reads TGTGCCAGTATTCGACAGGGGGCAAACACCATATATTTT.

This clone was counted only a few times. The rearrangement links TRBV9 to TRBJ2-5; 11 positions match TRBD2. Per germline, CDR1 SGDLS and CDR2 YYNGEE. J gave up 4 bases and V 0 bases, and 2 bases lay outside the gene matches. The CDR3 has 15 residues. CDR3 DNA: TGTGCCAGCAGCGTAGTAGCGGGGGGGCCAGAGACCCAGTACTTC. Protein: CASSVVAGGPETQYF.

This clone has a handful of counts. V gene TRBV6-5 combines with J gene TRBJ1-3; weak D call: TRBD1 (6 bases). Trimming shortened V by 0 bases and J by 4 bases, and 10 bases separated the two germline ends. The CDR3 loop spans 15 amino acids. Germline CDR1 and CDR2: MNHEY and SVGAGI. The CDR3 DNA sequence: TGTGCCAGCAGTTACTCCGGGGGGCAAGGAAACACCATATATTTT. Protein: CASSYSGGQGNTIYF.

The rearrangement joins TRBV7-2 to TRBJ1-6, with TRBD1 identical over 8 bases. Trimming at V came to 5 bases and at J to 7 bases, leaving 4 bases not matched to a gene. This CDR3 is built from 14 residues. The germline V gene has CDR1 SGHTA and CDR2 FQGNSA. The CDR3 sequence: CASSNRDRNSPLHF. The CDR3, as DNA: TGTGCCAGCAGCAACCGGGACAGGAATTCACCCCTCCACTTT.

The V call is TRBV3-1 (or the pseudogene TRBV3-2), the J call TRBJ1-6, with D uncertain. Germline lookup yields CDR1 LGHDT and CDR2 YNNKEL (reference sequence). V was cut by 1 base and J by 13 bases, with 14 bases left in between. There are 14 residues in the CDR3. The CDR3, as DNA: TGTGCCAGCAGCCAAGGGGGAGCCAATTTGCCCCTCCACTTT. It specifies CASSQGGANLPLHF.

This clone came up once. The CDR3 DNA is TGTGCCAGCAGCTTAGGAGGTGTATCAAATTCACCCCTCCACTTT. It yields the protein CASSLGGVSNSPLHF. The rearrangement links TRBV7-6 to TRBJ1-6; D unresolved. The CDR3 runs 15 residues. From germline, CDR1 is SGHVS and CDR2 FNYEAQ. V was shortened by 1 base and J by 7 bases, with 11 bases between the two germline ends.

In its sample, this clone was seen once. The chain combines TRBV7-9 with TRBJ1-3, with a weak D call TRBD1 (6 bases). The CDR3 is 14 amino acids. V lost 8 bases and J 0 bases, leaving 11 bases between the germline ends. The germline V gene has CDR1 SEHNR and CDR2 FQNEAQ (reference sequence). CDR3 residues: CASRRGSSGNTIYF. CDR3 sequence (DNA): TGTGCCAGCCGCAGGGGTAGCTCTGGAAACACCATATATTTT.

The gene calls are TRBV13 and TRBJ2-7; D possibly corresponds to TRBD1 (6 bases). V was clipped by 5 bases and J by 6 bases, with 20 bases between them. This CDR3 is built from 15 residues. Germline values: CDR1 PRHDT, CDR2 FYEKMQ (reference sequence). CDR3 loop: CASSRGKSTFFEQYF. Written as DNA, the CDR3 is TGTGCCAGCAGCAGGGGGAAATCCACCTTTTTCGAGCAGTACTTC.

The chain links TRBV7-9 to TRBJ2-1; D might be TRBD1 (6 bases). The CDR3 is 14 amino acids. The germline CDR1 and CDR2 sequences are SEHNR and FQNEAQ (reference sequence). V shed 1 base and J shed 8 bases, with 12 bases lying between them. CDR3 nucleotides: TGTGCCAGCAGCTTAGGTACAGGGTGGGATGAGCAGTTCTTC. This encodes CASSLGTGWDEQFF. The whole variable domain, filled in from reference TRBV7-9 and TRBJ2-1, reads DTGVSQNPRHKITKRGQNVTFRCDPISEHNRLYWYRQTLGQGPEFLTYFQNEAQLEKSRLLSDRFSAERPKGSFSTLEIQRTEQGDSAMYLCASSLGTGWDEQFFGPGTRLTVL.

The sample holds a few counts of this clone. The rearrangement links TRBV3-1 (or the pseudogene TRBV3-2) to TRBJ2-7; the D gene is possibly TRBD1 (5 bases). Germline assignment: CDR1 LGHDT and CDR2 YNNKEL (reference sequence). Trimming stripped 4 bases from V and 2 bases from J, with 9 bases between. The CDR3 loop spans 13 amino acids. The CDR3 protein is CASSPTGTYEQYF. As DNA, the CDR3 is TGTGCCAGCAGCCCAACAGGAACCTACGAGCAGTACTTC.

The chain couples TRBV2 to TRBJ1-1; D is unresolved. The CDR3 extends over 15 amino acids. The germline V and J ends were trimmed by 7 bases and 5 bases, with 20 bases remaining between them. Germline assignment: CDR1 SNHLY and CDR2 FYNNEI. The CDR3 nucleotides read TGTGCCAGCATCCAGGAGGCGGCACCAGAAACTGAAGCTTTCTTT. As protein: CASIQEAAPETEAFF.

CDR3 DNA: TGTGCCAGCAGCTTGCGGACGGGATGGACTGAAGCTTTCTTT. It is translated as CASSLRTGWTEAFF. The V gene is TRBV5-6, the J gene TRBJ1-1; D gene ambiguous. The V end was cut by 1 base, the J end by 5 bases, with 12 bases between. This CDR3 comprises 14 residues. The germline CDR1 and CDR2 sequences are SGHDT and YYEEEE.

Written as DNA, the CDR3 is TGTGCCTGGAGAGTGCCGACAGGGGCCCTCTATGGCTACACCTTC. Translating it yields CAWRVPTGALYGYTF. The J gene is TRBJ1-2, the V gene TRBV30, with 8 bases fitting TRBD1. The ends lost 3 bases at V and 4 bases at J; junction bases unmatched: 10. CDR1 and CDR2 from the germline V gene are GTSNPN and SVGIG (reference sequence). The CDR3 runs 15 residues.

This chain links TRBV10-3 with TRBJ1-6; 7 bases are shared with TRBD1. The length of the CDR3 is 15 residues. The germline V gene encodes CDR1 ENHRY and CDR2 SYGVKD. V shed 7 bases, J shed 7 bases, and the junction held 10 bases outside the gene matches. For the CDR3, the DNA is TGTGCCATCACTAGAGAAGGGGGCGGAAATTCACCCCTCCACTTT. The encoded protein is CAITREGGGNSPLHF.

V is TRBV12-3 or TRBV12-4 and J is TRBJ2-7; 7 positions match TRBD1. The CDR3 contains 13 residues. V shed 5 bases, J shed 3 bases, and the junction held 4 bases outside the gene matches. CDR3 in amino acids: CASSRDSYYEQYF. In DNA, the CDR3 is TGTGCCAGCAGTAGGGACAGCTACTACGAGCAGTACTTC.

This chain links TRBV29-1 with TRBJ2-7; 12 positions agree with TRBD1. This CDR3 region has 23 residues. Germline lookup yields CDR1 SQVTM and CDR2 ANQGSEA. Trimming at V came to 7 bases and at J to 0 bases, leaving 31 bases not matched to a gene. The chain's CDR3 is CSDRDSIVNRDRGRLVVSYEQYF. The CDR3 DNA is TGCAGCGATAGAGACTCAATAGTGAACCGGGACAGGGGGCGCTTGGTCGTCTCCTACGAGCAGTACTTC.